This is a list of T cell receptor beta chains from one sample in a study of neoadjuvant anti-PD-1 for oral cavity cancer. Profiled with immunoSEQ multiplex PCR; TCRdb holds only in-frame clones, not every one. The sample records roughly 10,000 clones, about 50% being singletons. The material was tumor tissue, obtained before nivolumab (anti-PD-1) treatment. The receptors come from a person aged 35-79 years with oral cavity squamous cell carcinoma. The CDR3 runs from the conserved cysteine through the conserved F or W. A D gene is named only where the DNA matches it firmly. The size of a clone is reported for some rows only, either as once, few or many, or as a class for expanded clones.

TRBV2	-	TRBJ2-2	medium-sized	CASSEDSRVLGGELFF	TGTGCCAGCAGTGAAGATTCCCGGGTCCTAGGCGGGGAGCTGTTTTTT
TRBV6-5	-	TRBJ1-5	-	CASRETGLSQPQHF	TGTGCCAGCAGGGAGACAGGTCTTTCCCAGCCCCAGCATTTT
TRBV4-1	TRBD1	TRBJ1-2	-	CASSPEGGANYGYTF	TGCGCCAGCAGCCCAGAAGGGGGCGCTAACTATGGCTACACCTTC
TRBV5-4	-	TRBJ2-7	-	CASSLGRTATYEQYF	TGTGCCAGCAGCTTAGGGCGGACAGCAACCTACGAGCAGTACTTC
TRBV29-1	TRBD1	TRBJ1-2	-	CSAGQGTNYGYTF	TGCAGCGCTGGACAGGGGACTAACTATGGCTACACCTTC
TRBV7-2	TRBD1	TRBJ1-2	few	CASSPTTGTLAGYTF	TGTGCCAGCAGCCCAACGACAGGGACTCTTGCTGGCTACACCTTC
TRBV30	-	TRBJ1-2	-	CAWSVQQGSYTF	TGTGCCTGGAGTGTACAGCAGGGGTCCTACACCTTC
TRBV6-1	-	TRBJ2-7	-	CASRISYEQYF	TGTGCCAGCAGGATAAGTTACGAGCAGTACTTC
TRBV7-9	-	TRBJ2-1	few	CASSLHGRGPGGDEQFF	TGTGCCAGCAGCTTACATGGGCGGGGGCCTGGCGGGGATGAGCAGTTCTTC
TRBV15	-	TRBJ1-6	-	CATSREKMVSPLHF	TGTGCCACCAGCAGAGAGAAGATGGTTTCACCCCTCCACTTT
TRBV5-1	TRBD1	TRBJ1-3	few	CASSHRGTGNTIYF	TGCGCCAGCAGCCACAGGGGGACTGGAAACACCATATATTTT
TRBV4-2	-	TRBJ2-3	-	CASSQRTDTQYF	TGTGCCAGCAGCCAGAGGACAGATACGCAGTATTTT
TRBV18	-	TRBJ1-1	-	CASSPVSMNTEAFF	TGTGCCAGCTCACCTGTGAGTATGAACACTGAAGCTTTCTTT
TRBV18	TRBD1	TRBJ1-1	-	CASSPTGATEAFF	TGTGCCAGCTCACCTACAGGGGCTACTGAAGCTTTCTTT
TRBV29-1	TRBD2	TRBJ2-7	-	CSVLAADSYEQYF	TGCAGCGTTCTAGCGGCGGACTCCTACGAGCAGTACTTC
TRBV4-1	-	TRBJ2-1	once	CASSQGLLNEQFF	TGCGCCAGCAGCCAAGGACTGCTCAATGAGCAGTTCTTC
TRBV2	TRBD1	TRBJ1-4	medium-sized	CASRPDRVGAEKLFF	TGTGCCAGCAGACCGGACAGGGTCGGGGCTGAAAAACTGTTTTTT
TRBV2	TRBD1	TRBJ1-5	-	CASRGHRGPSNQPQHF	TGTGCCAGCAGGGGCCACAGGGGCCCTAGCAATCAGCCCCAGCATTTT
TRBV6-1	-	TRBJ1-6	few	CASSEWGSSYNSPLHF	TGTGCCAGCAGTGAATGGGGCAGTTCCTATAATTCACCCCTCCACTTT
TRBV28	-	TRBJ1-2	-	CASSLGARVYGYTF	TGTGCCAGCAGTTTAGGGGCCAGGGTCTATGGCTACACCTTC
TRBV19	TRBD1	TRBJ1-3	few	CASSHRGFDGNTIYF	TGTGCCAGTAGTCACAGGGGATTTGATGGAAACACCATATATTTT
TRBV28	TRBD1	TRBJ1-2	few	CASSTPGQGAKGYTF	TGTGCCAGCAGTACACCGGGACAGGGGGCGAAGGGCTACACCTTC
TRBV6-1	-	TRBJ2-2	few	CASRLNTGELFF	TGTGCCAGCAGACTTAACACCGGGGAGCTGTTTTTT
TRBV5-6	-	TRBJ1-1	medium-sized	CASSFRNTEAFF	TGTGCCAGCAGCTTCCGGAACACTGAAGCTTTCTTT
TRBV19	TRBD2	TRBJ2-2	-	CASSVAREGRPTGELFF	TGTGCCAGTAGTGTCGCCAGGGAGGGTCGCCCGACCGGGGAGCTGTTTTTT
TRBV5-6	-	TRBJ1-1	once	CASSLTGTEAFF	TGTGCCAGCAGCTTGACAGGAACCGAAGCTTTCTTT
TRBV28	-	TRBJ1-3	-	CASSLSGVGGNTIYF	TGTGCCAGCAGTTTATCAGGGGTGGGGGGAAACACCATATATTTT
TRBV4-3	-	TRBJ1-1	-	CASSQDVTETNTEAFF	TGCGCCAGCAGCCAAGATGTTACGGAGACGAACACTGAAGCTTTCTTT
TRBV5-6	TRBD2	TRBJ2-3	-	CASSLSWTSLTDTQYF	TGTGCCAGCAGCTTGTCTTGGACTAGCCTCACAGATACGCAGTATTTT
TRBV11-2	-	TRBJ2-7	once	CASSFGQAYEQYF	TGTGCCAGCAGCTTCGGGCAGGCCTACGAGCAGTACTTC
TRBV6-6	-	TRBJ2-1	-	CASSSGQGGQFF	TGTGCCAGCAGCTCCGGTCAGGGGGGGCAGTTCTTC
TRBV7-2	-	TRBJ2-7	few	CASSSGWGSVEQYF	TGTGCCAGCAGCTCGGGCTGGGGGTCCGTCGAGCAGTACTTC
TRBV21-1	-	TRBJ2-5	once	CASSKKAACQETQYF	TGTGCCAGCAGCAAAAAGGCAGCCTGCCAAGAGACCCAGTACTTC
TRBV5-1	TRBD1	TRBJ1-2	-	CASSDDGQAPWGYTF	TGCGCCAGCAGTGACGACGGACAGGCGCCGTGGGGCTACACCTTC